The source of this T cell receptor (beta chain) is a study of T-cell reconstitution after alpha-beta-depleted transplantation in children. The CDR3 has 16 amino acids. Trimming cost V 5 bases and J 6 bases; bases outside gene matches: 15. Germline-derived CDR1 and CDR2 are SGHAT and FQNNGV. The TCRbeta library was prepared with unique molecular identifiers. TCRdb recomputed calls from the PCR reads with MiXCR, one row per CDR3 protein. Of about 540,000 distinct CDR3 sequences in the sample, 15% to 20% were seen once. The sample was PBMCs from the stem cell graft donor, taken from the stem cell graft. The source of this sequence is a human donor who donated a stem cell graft to a child with acute lymphoblastic leukemia. The V gene is TRBV11-2, the J gene TRBJ2-7; 8 bases align to TRBD2. CDR3 loop: CASSPLPGLEKFEQYF. Here the CDR3 DNA reads TGTGCCAGCAGCCCCCTTCCGGGACTAGAGAAATTCGAGCAGTACTTC. Supplemented by reference TRBV11-2 and TRBJ2-7, the full variable domain reads EAGVAQSPRYKIIEKRQSVAFWCNPISGHATLYWYQQILGQGPKLLIQFQNNGVVDDSQLPKDRFSAERLKGVDSTLKIQPAKLEDSAVYLCASSPLPGLEKFEQYFGPGTRLTVT.